What follows are 3 T cell receptor beta chains derived from one specimen sequenced in a study of blood T cells in healthy people across ages (dated by TCRdb to about 2015). Libraries came from 5' RACE. Reads for this sample came from an Illumina HiSeq 2500. The second PCR ran for roughly 7 to 11 cycles and used a J-beta primer mix along with a sample-barcoded 5' primer. TCRdb's own reprocessing of the public reads used fastp at Q25 and MiXCR and kept productive beta chains. Rows are combined by CDR3 protein, so each entry shows the most common genes and DNA. The sample yields about 640,000 distinct CDR3 sequences; 58% were counted once. 35% to 40% of the sample lies in the top ten. The sequenced sample was blood. These TCRs come from a man aged 55 to 70 in good health.

V usage is TRBV27 and J usage is TRBJ2-6; no clear D. CDR1 is MNHEY and CDR2 is SMNVEV in the germline V gene (reference sequence). The CDR3 has 15 residues. V was trimmed by 3 bases and J by 4 bases, leaving 10 bases between them. CDR3: CASSFGIAGANVLTF. The CDR3 DNA reads as TGTGCCAGCAGTTTTGGGATTGCCGGGGCCAACGTCCTGACTTTC.

This chain connects TRBV7-2 to TRBJ2-2, with no clear D. Germline CDR1 is SGHTA and CDR2 is FQGNSA. V was clipped by 7 bases and J by 3 bases, with 9 bases between them. The CDR3 has 13 amino acids. CDR3 bases: TGTGCCAGCACCGAAAGGGACACCGGGGAGCTGTTTTTT. Translation gives CASTERDTGELFF.

This chain joins TRBV4-2 and TRBJ1-2, with D possibly TRBD1 on 5 matching bases. This CDR3 is 16 amino acids long. V was shortened by 0 bases and J by 5 bases, with 16 bases between the two germline ends. Looked up from germline, CDR1 is LGHNA and CDR2 is YNFKEQ. The CDR3 coding sequence is TGTGCCAGCAGCCAAGATCTTGGGGGAGTTGAATATGGCTACACCTTC. Amino acid sequence: CASSQDLGGVEYGYTF.